A single sample gave rise to the 2 T cell receptor beta chains below, sequenced in a study of blood T cell repertoires in COVID-19. Clones were read by immunoSEQ multiplex PCR, and TCRdb kept only the in-frame ones, dropping some. The sample lists about 260,000 clones, around 84% occurring once. Sequenced: peripheral blood. These receptors were obtained from a man aged 60-69 years with acute or convalescent COVID-19.

This sequence joins TRBV10-3 and TRBJ2-3, with D perhaps matching TRBD1 (6 bases). CDR3 length: 14 residues. The germline V gene encodes CDR1 ENHRY and CDR2 SYGVKD. V lost 2 bases and J lost 3, with 9 bases in between. CDR3 sequence: CAISEGQTTDTQYF. CDR3 sequence (DNA): TGTGCCATCAGTGAGGGACAGACTACAGATACGCAGTATTTT.

This chain joins TRBV2 and TRBJ2-2, with D unresolved. Germline loops: CDR1 SNHLY, CDR2 FYNNEI. This CDR3 is built from 14 residues. V lost 4 bases and J lost 5, with 11 bases in between. CDR3: CASSAHSGTGELFF. The CDR3, as DNA: TGTGCCAGCAGTGCTCACAGTGGGACCGGGGAGCTGTTTTTT.